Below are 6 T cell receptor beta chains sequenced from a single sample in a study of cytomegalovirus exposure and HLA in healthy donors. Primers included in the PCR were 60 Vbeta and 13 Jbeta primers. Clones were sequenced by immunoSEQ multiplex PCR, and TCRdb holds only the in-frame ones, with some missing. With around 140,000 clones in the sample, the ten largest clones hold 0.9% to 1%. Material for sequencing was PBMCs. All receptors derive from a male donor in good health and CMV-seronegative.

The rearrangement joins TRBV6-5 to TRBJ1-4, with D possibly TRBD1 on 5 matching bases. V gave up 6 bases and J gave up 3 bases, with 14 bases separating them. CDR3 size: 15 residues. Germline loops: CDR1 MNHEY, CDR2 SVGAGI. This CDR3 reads CASSPRRGANEKLFF. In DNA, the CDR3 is TGTGCCAGCAGCCCTAGGAGGGGAGCTAATGAAAAACTGTTTTTT.

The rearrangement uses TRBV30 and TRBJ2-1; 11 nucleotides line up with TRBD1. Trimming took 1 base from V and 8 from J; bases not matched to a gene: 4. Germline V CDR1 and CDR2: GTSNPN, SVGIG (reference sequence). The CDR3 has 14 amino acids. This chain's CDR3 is CAWSAGTGGYEQFF. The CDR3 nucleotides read TGTGCCTGGAGTGCCGGGACAGGGGGGTATGAGCAGTTCTTC.

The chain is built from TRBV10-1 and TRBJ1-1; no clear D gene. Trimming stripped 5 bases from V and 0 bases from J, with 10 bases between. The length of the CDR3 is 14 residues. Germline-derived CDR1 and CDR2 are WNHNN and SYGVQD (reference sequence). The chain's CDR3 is CASSLTSMNTEAFF. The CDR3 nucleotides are TGCGCCAGCAGTTTGACAAGCATGAACACTGAAGCTTTCTTT.

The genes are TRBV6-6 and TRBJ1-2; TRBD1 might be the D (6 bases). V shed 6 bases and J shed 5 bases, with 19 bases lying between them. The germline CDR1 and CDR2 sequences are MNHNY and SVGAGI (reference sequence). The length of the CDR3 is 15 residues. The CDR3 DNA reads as TGTGCCAGCAGCCCCGTCGTTGAGGGGGGGTATGGCTACACCTTC. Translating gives CASSPVVEGGYGYTF.

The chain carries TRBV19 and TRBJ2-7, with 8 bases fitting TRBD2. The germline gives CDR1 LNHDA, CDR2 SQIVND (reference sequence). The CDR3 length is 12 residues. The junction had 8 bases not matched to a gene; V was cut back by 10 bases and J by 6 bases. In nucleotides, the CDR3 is TGTGCCACGCTGGGACTAGGCTCCGAGCAGTACTTC. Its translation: CATLGLGSEQYF.

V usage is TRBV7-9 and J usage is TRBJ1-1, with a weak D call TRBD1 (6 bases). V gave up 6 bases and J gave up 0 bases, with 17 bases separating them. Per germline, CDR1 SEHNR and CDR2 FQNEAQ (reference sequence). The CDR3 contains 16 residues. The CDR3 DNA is TGTGCCAGCAGAGGGACGACAGGACGGTTGAACACTGAAGCTTTCTTT. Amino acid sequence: CASRGTTGRLNTEAFF. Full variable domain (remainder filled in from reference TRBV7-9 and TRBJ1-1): DTGVSQNPRHKITKRGQNVTFRCDPISEHNRLYWYRQTLGQGPEFLTYFQNEAQLEKSRLLSDRFSAERPKGSFSTLEIQRTEQGDSAMYLCASRGTTGRLNTEAFFGQGTRLTVV.